A single sample is the source of the 16 T cell receptor beta chains below, sequenced in a study of CD4+ T cells in melanoma. Profiled with immunoSEQ multiplex PCR; TCRdb holds only in-frame clones, not every one. Among approximately 11,000 clones listed, about 66% were seen once. Sequencing was done on a sample of cells from a culture (not recorded whether cultured in vitro). These receptors all stem from a human donor with melanoma.

The chain employs TRBV5-4 and TRBJ1-6; D unclear. The CDR3 is made up of 12 amino acids. CDR1 and CDR2 from the germline V gene are SGHNT and YYREEE (reference sequence). V lost 3 bases and J lost 12, with 10 bases in between. The CDR3 spells CASSSPSGPLHF. The CDR3 DNA is TGTGCCAGCAGCTCCCCGAGCGGACCCCTCCACTTT.

V gene TRBV11-2 combines with J gene TRBJ1-5; D ambiguous. Germline V lookup: CDR1 SGHAT, CDR2 FQNNGV. The CDR3 has 13 residues. Trimming stripped 4 bases from V and 2 bases from J, with 6 bases between. The CDR3 protein is CASSYWGNQPQHF. CDR3 coding DNA: TGTGCCAGCAGCTACTGGGGCAATCAGCCCCAGCATTTT.

In this sample, this clone turned up a few times. The genes are TRBV2 and TRBJ2-7, with 7 nucleotides matching TRBD2. With V trimmed by 1 base and J by 3 bases, 6 bases remained unmatched. The CDR3 has 15 residues. Germline V gives CDR1 SNHLY, CDR2 FYNNEI. The DNA of the CDR3 is TGTGCCAGCAGTGAAGGGGGGGGAAGGAACTACGAGCAGTACTTC. Translation: CASSEGGGRNYEQYF.

CDR3 amino acids: CASSYGLAVSEQYF. The CDR3 DNA reads as TGTGCCAGCAGTTACGGGCTAGCCGTCAGCGAGCAGTACTTC. The rearrangement uses TRBV6-5 and TRBJ2-7; D might be TRBD2 (5 bases). V shed 2 bases and J shed 6 bases, with 14 bases lying between them. From germline, CDR1 is MNHEY and CDR2 SVGAGI. The CDR3 length is 14 residues.

The chain carries TRBV4-1 and TRBJ2-1; the D gene is possibly TRBD1 (5 bases). The V gene's germline CDR1 is MGHRA and CDR2 YSYEKL. V was pared by 1 base and J by 4 bases, with 17 bases between. The CDR3 loop spans 17 amino acids. The CDR3 coding sequence is TGCGCCAGCAGCCAAGGTCTGAAGGGGCGAGTTTACAATGAGCAGTTCTTC. Translated: CASSQGLKGRVYNEQFF.

This clone came up once. The J gene is TRBJ2-5, the V gene TRBV6-5; D is perhaps TRBD2 (6 bases). Germline values: CDR1 MNHEY, CDR2 SVGAGI. Trimming removed 2 bases from V and 5 bases from J, with 6 bases in between. The CDR3 covers 12 residues. As DNA, the CDR3 is TGTGCCAGCAGTTACCGGGGGGAGACCCAGTACTTC. This translates into CASSYRGETQYF.

The rearrangement links TRBV7-2 to TRBJ2-7; 7 nucleotides agree with TRBD1. The CDR3 sequence is 16 residues long. V shed 1 base, J shed 7 bases, and the junction held 13 bases outside the gene matches. From germline, CDR1 is SGHTA and CDR2 FQGNSA. The CDR3 DNA reads TGTGCCAGCAGCTTAGGCACAGGGGTCTGGGTTTCGGAGCAGTACTTC. Protein sequence: CASSLGTGVWVSEQYF.

Relative to its sample, this clone is medium-sized. The V and J genes are TRBV7-2 and TRBJ2-2; D is uncertain. This CDR3 is built from 15 residues. V lost 3 bases to trimming and J lost 3 bases, with 11 bases between them. The germline V gene encodes CDR1 SGHTA and CDR2 FQGNSA. The CDR3 DNA reads TGTGCCAGCAGCTTCAAGGGAAGGGACACCGGGGAGCTGTTTTTT. Protein sequence: CASSFKGRDTGELFF. Full variable domain (missing parts from reference TRBV7-2 and TRBJ2-2): GAGVSQSPSNKVTEKGKDVELRCDPISGHTALYWYRQSLGQGLEFLIYFQGNSAPDKSGLPSDRFSAERTGGSVSTLTIQRTQQEDSAVYLCASSFKGRDTGELFFGEGSRLTVL.

This rearrangement joins TRBV18 to TRBJ1-2, with D possibly TRBD1 on 6 matching bases. Germline V CDR1 and CDR2: KGHSH, LQKENI. The V gene lost 5 bases and the J gene lost 7 bases, with 11 bases spanning the gap. The CDR3 consists of 12 residues. CDR3 nucleotides: TGTGCCAGCTCATCTGTCAGGGGTGGCTACACCTTC. Translated, it gives CASSSVRGGYTF.

This clone was counted only a few times. This sequence joins TRBV11-3 and TRBJ2-3; 7 bases line up with TRBD2. Per the germline V gene, CDR1 is SGHNT and CDR2 is YENEEA. The CDR3 covers 13 residues. J lost 8 bases, V lost 1 base, and 3 bases had no gene match. The DNA for the CDR3 is TGTGCCAGCAGCTTAGGGGGGGGTGTTACGCAGTATTTT. Translated: CASSLGGGVTQYF.

The chain couples TRBV6-1 to TRBJ1-5; TRBD1 matches at 11 bases. This CDR3 contains 15 residues. The germline CDR1 and CDR2 sequences are MNHNS and SASEGT. Losses at the gene ends were 6 bases for V and 6 bases for J; bases not matched to a gene: 7. The CDR3, as DNA: TGTGCCAGCAGGAAAGGGACAGGGGGGTCTCAGCCCCAGCATTTT. The encoded protein is CASRKGTGGSQPQHF.

This clone occurred a few times. V gene TRBV2 combines with J gene TRBJ1-2, with D maybe TRBD1 (5 bases). The germline V and J ends were trimmed by 6 bases and 4 bases, with 15 bases remaining between them. The germline V gene encodes CDR1 SNHLY and CDR2 FYNNEI. The CDR3 contains 14 residues. CDR3 DNA sequence: TGTGCCAGCAGAGGGGACGGAGGCGTCTATGGCTACACCTTC. Translated, it gives CASRGDGGVYGYTF.

This clone was counted once. The chain uses TRBV5-1 and TRBJ2-3, with unresolved D. CDR3 length: 13 residues. Trimming took off 3 bases at V and 5 bases at J, with 10 bases between the two ends. Per the germline V gene, CDR1 is SGHRS and CDR2 is YFSETQ. The CDR3 here is CASSSLVEDTQYF. CDR3 in DNA: TGCGCCAGCAGCTCCCTGGTGGAAGATACGCAGTATTTT.

The rearrangement joins TRBV30 to TRBJ1-1; perhaps TRBD1 as D (5 bases). The CDR3 loop spans 12 amino acids. Germline V lookup: CDR1 GTSNPN, CDR2 SVGIG (reference sequence). V gave up 5 bases and J gave up 1 base, with 8 bases separating them. The CDR3 DNA reads TGTGCCTGGGATACAGGGAACACTGAAGCTTTCTTT. Encoded protein: CAWDTGNTEAFF. The variable domain in full, completed from reference TRBV30 and TRBJ1-1, reads SQTIHQWPATLVQPVGSPLSLECTVEGTSNPNLYWYRQAAGRGLQLLFYSVGIGQISSEVPQNLSASRPQDRQFILSSKKLLLSDSGFYLCAWDTGNTEAFFGQGTRLTVV.

The rearrangement uses TRBV5-4 and TRBJ2-7, with TRBD2 identical over 10 bases. With 4 bases clipped from V and 3 bases from J, the junction kept 7 bases outside the gene matches. Germline CDR1 is SGHNT and CDR2 is YYREEE (reference sequence). This CDR3 has 15 residues. Here the CDR3 reads CASSLRASGGYEQYF. The CDR3 DNA is TGTGCCAGCAGCCTCCGGGCTAGCGGGGGCTACGAGCAGTACTTC. The variable domain in full, with the rest retrieved from reference TRBV5-4 and TRBJ2-7, is ETGVTQSPTHLIKTRGQQVTLRCSSQSGHNTVSWYQQALGQGPQFIFQYYREEENGRGNFPPRFSGLQFPNYSSELNVNALELDDSALYLCASSLRASGGYEQYFGPGTRLTVT.

The rearrangement uses TRBV6-6 and TRBJ1-2; TRBD1 matches at 7 bases. This CDR3 spans 15 amino acids. The V gene end was trimmed by 5 bases and the J gene end by 2 bases; junction bases not matched to a gene: 8. Per germline, CDR1 MNHNY and CDR2 SVGAGI (reference sequence). CDR3 coding DNA: TGTGCCAGCAGTCCGATGGGACAGAACAACTATGGCTACACCTTC. Protein: CASSPMGQNNYGYTF.